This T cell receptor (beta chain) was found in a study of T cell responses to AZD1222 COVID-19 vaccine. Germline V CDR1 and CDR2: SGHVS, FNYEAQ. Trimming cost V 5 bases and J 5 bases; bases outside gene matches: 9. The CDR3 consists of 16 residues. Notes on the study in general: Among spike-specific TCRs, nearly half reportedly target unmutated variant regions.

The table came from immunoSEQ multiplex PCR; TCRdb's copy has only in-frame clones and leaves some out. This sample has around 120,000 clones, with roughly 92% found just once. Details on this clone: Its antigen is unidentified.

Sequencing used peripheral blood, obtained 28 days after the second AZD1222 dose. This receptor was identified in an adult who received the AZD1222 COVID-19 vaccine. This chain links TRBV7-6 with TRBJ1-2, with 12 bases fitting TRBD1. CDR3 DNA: TGTGCCAGCAGCCCGTCCCCGGGACAGGGGGCTTATGGCTACACCTTC. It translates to CASSPSPGQGAYGYTF.